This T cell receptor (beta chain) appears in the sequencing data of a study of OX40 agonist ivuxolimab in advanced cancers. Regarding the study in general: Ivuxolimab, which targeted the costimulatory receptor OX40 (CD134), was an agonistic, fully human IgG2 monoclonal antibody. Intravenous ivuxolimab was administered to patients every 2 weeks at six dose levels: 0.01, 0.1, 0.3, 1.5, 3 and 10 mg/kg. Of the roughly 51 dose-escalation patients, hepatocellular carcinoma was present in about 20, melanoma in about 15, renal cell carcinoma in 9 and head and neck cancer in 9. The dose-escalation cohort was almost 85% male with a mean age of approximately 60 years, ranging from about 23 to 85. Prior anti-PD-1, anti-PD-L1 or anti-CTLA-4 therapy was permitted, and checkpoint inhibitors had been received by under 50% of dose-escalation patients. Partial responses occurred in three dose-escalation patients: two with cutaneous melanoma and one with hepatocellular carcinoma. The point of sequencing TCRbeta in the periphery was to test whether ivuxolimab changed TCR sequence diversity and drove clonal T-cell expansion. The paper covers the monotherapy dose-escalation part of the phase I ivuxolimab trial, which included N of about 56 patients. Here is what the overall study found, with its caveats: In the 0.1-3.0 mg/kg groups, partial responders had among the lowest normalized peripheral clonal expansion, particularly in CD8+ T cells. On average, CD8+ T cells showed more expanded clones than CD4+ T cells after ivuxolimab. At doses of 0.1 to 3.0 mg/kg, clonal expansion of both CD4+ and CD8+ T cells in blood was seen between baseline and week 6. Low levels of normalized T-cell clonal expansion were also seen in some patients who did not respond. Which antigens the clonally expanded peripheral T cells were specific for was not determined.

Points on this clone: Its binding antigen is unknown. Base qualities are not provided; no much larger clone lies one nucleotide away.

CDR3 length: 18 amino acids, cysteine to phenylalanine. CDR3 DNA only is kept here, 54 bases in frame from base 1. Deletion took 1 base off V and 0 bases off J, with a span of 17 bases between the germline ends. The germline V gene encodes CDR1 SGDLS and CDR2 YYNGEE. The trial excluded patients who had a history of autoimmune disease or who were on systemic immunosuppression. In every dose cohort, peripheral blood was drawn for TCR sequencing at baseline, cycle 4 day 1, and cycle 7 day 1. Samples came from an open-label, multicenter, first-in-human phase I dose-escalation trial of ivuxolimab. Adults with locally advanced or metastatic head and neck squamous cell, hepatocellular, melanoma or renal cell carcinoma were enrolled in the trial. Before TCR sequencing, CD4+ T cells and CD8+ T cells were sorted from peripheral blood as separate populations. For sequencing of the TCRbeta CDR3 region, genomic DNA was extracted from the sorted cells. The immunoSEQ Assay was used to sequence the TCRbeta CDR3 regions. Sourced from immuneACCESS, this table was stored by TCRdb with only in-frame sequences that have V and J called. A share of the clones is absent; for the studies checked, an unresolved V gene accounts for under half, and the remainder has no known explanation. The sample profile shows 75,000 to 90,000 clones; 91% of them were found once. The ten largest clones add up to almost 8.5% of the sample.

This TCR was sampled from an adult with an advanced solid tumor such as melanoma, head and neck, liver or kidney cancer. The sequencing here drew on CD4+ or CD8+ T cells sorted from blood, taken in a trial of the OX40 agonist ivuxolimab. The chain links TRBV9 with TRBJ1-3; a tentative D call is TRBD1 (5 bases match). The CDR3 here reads CASSVSSIGGFSGNTIYF. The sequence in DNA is TGTGCCAGCAGCGTATCCTCAATTGGGGGTTTCTCTGGAAACACCATATATTTT.